This TCR beta chain was sequenced during a study of shared clonotypes between healthy human individuals. Profiled with immunoSEQ multiplex PCR; TCRdb holds only in-frame clones, not every one. In the table there are a few million clones, around 92% of which are singletons. Splitting of CD4+ cells produced CD45RA+ naive and CD45RA-negative memory subsets. This clone was seen a single time. In germline, CDR1 is LNHDA, CDR2 SQIVND (reference sequence). This CDR3 is built from 15 residues. V was shortened by 6 bases and J by 3 bases, with 15 bases between the two germline ends. The origin of this receptor is a man younger than 35 in good health. Some clones in this sample may be carry-over from other donors' samples. Sequenced sample: naive CD4+ T cells from PBMCs. Specified subset: CD45RA+ positively selected. V is TRBV19 and J is TRBJ2-1; D is perhaps TRBD2 (5 bases). In DNA form, the CDR3 reads TGTGCCAGTAGCCCACAGAACCGGGACTACAATGAGCAGTTCTTC. Protein sequence: CASSPQNRDYNEQFF.